A single sample is the source of the 16 T cell receptor beta chains below, sequenced in a study of shared clonotypes between healthy human individuals. Clones were sequenced by immunoSEQ multiplex PCR, and TCRdb holds only the in-frame ones, with some missing. The sample shows about 2.4 million clones, about 92% of them seen only once. Sequencing was done on a sample of naive CD4+ T cells sorted from blood. Subset: CD45RA+ positively selected. The receptors stem from a man aged 18 to 30 in good health.

The CDR3 sequence is CATGASSSYNSPLHF. CDR3 in DNA: TGTGCCACCGGCGCCTCGAGCTCCTATAATTCACCCCTCCACTTT. The J gene is TRBJ1-6, the V gene TRBV28; D is unclear. The CDR3 sequence is 15 residues long. The germline V gene has CDR1 MDHEN and CDR2 SYDVKM. V shed 10 bases and J shed 0 bases, with 13 bases lying between them.

The chain combines TRBV29-1 with TRBJ1-5; a possible D gene is TRBD1 (6 bases). Between the trimmed V and J ends, which lost 4 bases and 0 bases, there was a span of 10 bases. CDR1 SQVTM and CDR2 ANQGSEA come from the germline V gene. The CDR3 has 14 amino acids. CDR3 amino acids: CSVGGGSSNQPQHF. The CDR3 nucleotides read TGCAGCGTTGGAGGGGGATCTAGCAATCAGCCCCAGCATTTT.

The V gene is TRBV7-2, the J gene TRBJ2-7; D not certain. Germline values: CDR1 SGHTA, CDR2 FQGNSA. This CDR3 contains 14 residues. V was cut by 5 bases and J by 1 base, with 12 bases left in between. CDR3 in DNA: TGTGCCAGCAGCCAGTTCGTCCTTTCCTACGAGCAGTACTTC. Amino acids: CASSQFVLSYEQYF.

The CDR3 coding sequence is TGTGCCAGCAGCCAAGAGGGAATCGGGCAGTACTTC. Translation: CASSQEGIGQYF. V gene TRBV7-9 combines with J gene TRBJ2-7; D is possibly TRBD2 (5 bases). V lost 5 bases to trimming and J lost 9 bases, with 14 bases between them. CDR1 is SEHNR, CDR2 FQNEAQ, per germline (reference sequence). The CDR3 extends over 12 amino acids.

The J gene is TRBJ2-7, the V gene TRBV19, with D tentatively TRBD1 or TRBD2 (5 bases each). The CDR3 runs to 15 residues. Germline V gene data show CDR1 as LNHDA and CDR2 as SQIVND (reference sequence). The germline V and J ends were trimmed by 1 base and 1 base, with 11 bases remaining between them. The CDR3 loop is CASSIAGLMSYEQYF. The DNA of the CDR3 is TGTGCCAGTAGTATAGCGGGGCTGATGTCCTACGAGCAGTACTTC.

The sample holds one count of this clone. Other DNA sequences in the same sample also yield this CDR3. The chain has TRBV5-1 and TRBJ2-3; the D is unclear. The CDR3 length is 14 residues. V was cut by 4 bases and J by 3 bases, with 12 bases left in between. Germline V gene data show CDR1 as SGHRS and CDR2 as YFSETQ. For the CDR3, the DNA is TGCGCCAGCAGCACTGGCCTGGGGACAGATACGCAGTATTTT. Amino acid sequence: CASSTGLGTDTQYF. Together with reference TRBV5-1 and TRBJ2-3, the CDR3 gives the full variable domain: KAGVTQTPRYLIKTRGQQVTLSCSPISGHRSVSWYQQTPGQGLQFLFEYFSETQRNKGNFPGRFSGRQFSNSRSEMNVSTLELGDSALYLCASSTGLGTDTQYFGPGTRLTVL.

The chain employs TRBV7-2 and TRBJ2-3; 7 positions match TRBD2. Germline V gives CDR1 SGHTA, CDR2 FQGNSA. The CDR3 totals 15 residues. Trimming took 5 bases from V and 7 from J; bases not matched to a gene: 12. The CDR3 sequence: CASSIEGLADYTQYF. In nucleotides, the CDR3 is TGTGCCAGCAGCATAGAAGGTCTAGCGGATTATACGCAGTATTTT.

The V call is TRBV7-2, the J call TRBJ2-1; D call uncertain. Germline loops: CDR1 SGHTA, CDR2 FQGNSA. The CDR3 is 13 amino acids. The ends were cut back, 6 bases at V and 5 bases at J, with 11 bases in the middle. CDR3 region: CASRKILDNEQFF. In DNA, the CDR3 is TGTGCCAGCAGGAAAATACTCGACAATGAGCAGTTCTTC.

Remarks on this clone: The sample carries other DNA sequences with the same CDR3. The rearrangement uses TRBV6-5 and TRBJ2-1, with no clear D. Germline values: CDR1 MNHEY, CDR2 SVGAGI. Trimming removed 6 bases at V and 4 bases at J, with 10 bases between. The CDR3 consists of 13 residues. This CDR3 reads CASSPPGYNEQFF. CDR3 DNA: TGTGCCAGCAGCCCCCCCGGGTACAATGAGCAGTTCTTC.

The CDR3 DNA reads TGTGCCAGCAGGGGGAGGGGAGCAGTCTACAATGAGCAGTTCTTC. This translates into CASRGRGAVYNEQFF. This rearrangement joins TRBV2 to TRBJ2-1, with 7 bases aligning to TRBD2. Unmatched junction bases numbered 8, after V lost 6 bases and J lost 3 bases. Germline V gene lookup returns CDR1 SNHLY and CDR2 FYNNEI. The CDR3 has 15 residues.

The genes are TRBV5-1 and TRBJ1-6, with D hard to call. This CDR3 spans 16 amino acids. The ends were cut back, 4 bases at V and 9 bases at J, with 20 bases in the middle. In germline, CDR1 is SGHRS, CDR2 YFSETQ. For the CDR3, the DNA is TGCGCCAGCAGCCTTAGACTCCTCCAAGGCGGTTCACCCCTCCACTTT. Its translation is CASSLRLLQGGSPLHF.

This chain joins TRBV6-4 and TRBJ2-2; D is uncertain. CDR1 MRHNA and CDR2 SNTAGT come from the germline V gene. This CDR3 is 14 amino acids long. V lost 4 bases to trimming and J lost 1 base, with 7 bases between them. CDR3 region: CASSVKQNTGELFF. CDR3 nucleotides: TGTGCCAGCAGTGTAAAACAGAACACCGGGGAGCTGTTTTTT.

The V and J genes are TRBV13 and TRBJ2-7; 16 bases map to TRBD2. CDR1 is PRHDT and CDR2 is FYEKMQ in the germline V gene (reference sequence). The CDR3 is made up of 18 amino acids. The J segment lost 5 bases and the V segment lost 5 bases, leaving 12 bases of the junction unmatched. CDR3 nucleotides: TGTGCCAGCAGCGTTTCCGGGACTAGCGGGAGGGCCGTTGACGAGCAGTACTTC. Protein product: CASSVSGTSGRAVDEQYF.

The chain combines TRBV7-9 with TRBJ1-4; D uncertain. This CDR3 is built from 14 residues. Germline values: CDR1 SEHNR, CDR2 FQNEAQ (reference sequence). V lost 7 bases to trimming and J lost 5 bases, with 14 bases between them. CDR3 loop: CASTSRGQNEKLFF. CDR3 DNA: TGTGCCAGCACCAGTCGAGGCCAGAATGAAAAACTGTTTTTT.

The chain employs TRBV5-1 and TRBJ2-3, with D maybe TRBD1 (6 bases). Trimming left V 4 bases short and J 10 bases short, with 13 bases between. This CDR3 spans 12 amino acids. The germline CDR1 and CDR2 sequences are SGHRS and YFSETQ. In DNA, the CDR3 is TGCGCCAGCAGCGATCAGGGGACGGCGCAGTATTTT. It codes for CASSDQGTAQYF.

The J gene is TRBJ2-3, the V gene TRBV10-1; tentative D call: TRBD2 (5 bases). CDR1 is WNHNN and CDR2 is SYGVQD in the germline V gene (reference sequence). The germline V and J ends were trimmed by 1 base and 6 bases, with 20 bases remaining between them. The CDR3 totals 17 residues. The CDR3 region is CASSEFSQHGERDTQYF. Here the CDR3 DNA reads TGCGCCAGCAGTGAGTTTTCCCAACACGGGGAGCGGGATACGCAGTATTTT.